This T cell receptor beta chain was identified during a study of blood T cell repertoires in COVID-19. The CDR3 consists of 15 residues. With 2 bases clipped from V and 2 bases from J, the junction kept 3 bases outside the gene matches. Germline V CDR1 and CDR2: SEHNR, FQNEAQ (reference sequence). Produced via immunoSEQ multiplex PCR; TCRdb's table is partial and in-frame only. The table lists roughly 220,000 clones, around 90% of them singletons, with 14% to 15% in the top ten. This chain connects TRBV7-9 to TRBJ2-7; TRBD2 aligns across 10 bases. Sequencing was carried out using PBMCs or T cells enriched from blood (not recorded which). This TCR came from a woman between 50 and 59 years old with acute COVID-19. The CDR3 protein is CASSLIAGGAYEQYF. The CDR3 DNA follows: TGTGCCAGCAGCTTAATAGCGGGAGGAGCCTACGAGCAGTACTTC.